The clone carrying this T cell receptor beta chain was counted a single time. Its antigen remains unknown. This specimen comes from a study of cytomegalovirus exposure and HLA in healthy donors. Turning to the study itself: Within the Caucasian-associated ancestry cluster were roughly 81% of the 398 genotyped donors.

Study observations and caveats: An analysis done earlier found most TCR beta V segments productive about 87% or about 30% of the time. Reports described diagnosis of cytomegalovirus status by the classifier as highly specific and sensitive.

Amplification used 60 Vbeta primers and 13 Jbeta primers. In the source study's methods: Around 80 million unique TCR beta chains, roughly 11 million of them shared, were counted by a later analysis. Only in-frame clones appear in the TCRdb table, and some are missing; sequencing was by immunoSEQ multiplex PCR. V and J calls and clone size are copied from that table; D and trimming were computed from the DNA. The data show about 140,000 clones, with roughly 82% seen just once and 3.2% held by the top ten. Germline V gene lookup returns CDR1 LNHDA and CDR2 SQIVND (reference sequence). V was pared by 7 bases and J by 5 bases, with 11 bases between. CDR3 size: 12 residues.

The chain has TRBV19 and TRBJ1-2; D is undetermined. This TCR came from a man in his late teens or twenties in good health and CMV-seropositive. Source material: PBMCs. The CDR3 DNA is TGTGCCAGTACTGGGCTATGGTATGGCTACACCTTC. Translating gives CASTGLWYGYTF.